A selection of T cell receptor beta chains follows, all from one sample in a study of human T cells and chemical hapten exposure. TCRdb used MiXCR to reprocess the 5' RACE reads, holding one entry per CDR3 protein. The sample carries under 150,000 distinct CDR3 sequences, approximately 20% recorded once. These receptors came from a human donor in good health. CDR3s include the opening cysteine and the closing phenylalanine or tryptophan. The D gene is left open where the match is weak. A clone size is listed for some rows: how often the clone was seen (once, few, many), or a class if it is expanded.

D gene	J gene	V gene	clone size	CDR3 protein	CDR3 DNA
TRBD1	TRBJ1-1	TRBV7-9	-	CASSPPLRTGGLNTEAFF	TGTGCCAGCAGCCCACCCCTTAGGACAGGGGGGTTGAACACTGAAGCTTTCTTT
TRBD1	TRBJ2-1	TRBV3-1	-	CASSQVSLGQNEYEQFF	TGTGCCAGCAGCCAAGTTAGTTTGGGACAGAACGAGTATGAGCAGTTCTTC
TRBD1	TRBJ1-1	TRBV27	medium-sized	CASSPGTGMNTEAFF	TGTGCCAGCAGTCCGGGGACAGGGATGAACACTGAAGCTTTCTTT
-	TRBJ2-1	TRBV5-1	-	CASSRGTNNEQFF	TGCGCCAGCAGTAGGGGAACGAATAATGAGCAGTTCTTC
TRBD1	TRBJ2-1	TRBV7-2	few	CASSSQDRGGNEQFF	TGTGCCAGCAGCTCCCAGGACAGGGGAGGCAATGAGCAGTTCTTC
TRBD2	TRBJ2-7	TRBV19	-	CASSMDSGGIYEQYF	TGTGCCAGTAGTATGGACTCCGGGGGGATCTACGAGCAGTACTTC
TRBD2	TRBJ2-3	TRBV12-3/TRBV12-4	-	CASSLRSALAGTDTQYF	TGTGCCAGCAGTTTAAGGTCAGCACTAGCGGGCACAGATACGCAGTATTTT
-	TRBJ2-1	TRBV27	-	CASSLSVGGIDEQFF	TGTGCCAGCAGTTTATCGGTGGGTGGAATCGATGAGCAGTTCTTC
TRBD2	TRBJ2-1	TRBV20-1	-	CSARDHSGPSYNEQFF	TGCAGTGCTAGGGACCATAGCGGGCCGTCCTACAATGAGCAGTTCTTC
-	TRBJ1-1	TRBV18	few	CASSPPAQRSTEAFF	TGTGCCAGCTCACCACCGGCACAGAGGAGCACTGAAGCTTTCTTT
-	TRBJ1-6	TRBV9	few	CASSVGDTSSYNSPLHF	TGTGCCAGCAGCGTGGGGGACACAAGCTCCTATAATTCACCCCTCCACTTT
-	TRBJ1-5	TRBV30	-	CAWSVFGGVGGNQPQHF	TGTGCCTGGAGTGTATTTGGGGGCGTAGGCGGCAATCAGCCCCAGCATTTT
-	TRBJ2-1	TRBV6-5	-	CASGLTGSSNEQFF	TGTGCCAGTGGGTTAACAGGGTCATCGAATGAGCAGTTCTTC
-	TRBJ2-7	TRBV24-1	-	CATSESRGRAPYEQYF	TGTGCCACCAGTGAATCCCGGGGCAGGGCCCCCTACGAGCAGTACTTC
-	TRBJ2-7	TRBV20-1	few	CSASRGHEQYF	TGCAGTGCTAGCCGGGGTCACGAGCAGTACTTC
-	TRBJ2-7	TRBV11-2	few	CASATESYEQYF	TGTGCCAGCGCGACCGAGTCCTACGAGCAGTACTTC
-	TRBJ1-5	TRBV2	-	CASTQGLQPQHF	TGTGCCAGCACACAGGGTCTACAGCCCCAGCATTTT
TRBD1	TRBJ1-1	TRBV5-1	-	CASSLGQGGDEAFF	TGCGCCAGCAGCTTGGGGCAGGGGGGAGATGAAGCTTTCTTT
-	TRBJ1-4	TRBV20-1	few	CSASAGGLNEKLFF	TGCAGTGCCTCAGCTGGAGGCCTTAATGAAAAACTGTTTTTT
-	TRBJ2-1	TRBV5-1	-	CASSPDSSSYNEQFF	TGCGCCAGCAGCCCGGACTCGAGCTCCTACAATGAGCAGTTCTTC
-	TRBJ2-3	TRBV12-3/TRBV12-4	-	CASSFLGTDTQYF	TGTGCCAGCAGTTTTTTGGGGACAGATACGCAGTATTTT
-	TRBJ2-7	TRBV3-1	few	CASSQDRSAYEQYF	TGTGCCAGCAGCCAAGACAGGTCCGCCTACGAGCAGTACTTC
TRBD2	TRBJ2-2	TRBV20-1	-	CSASPPGTSGTGERFF	TGCAGTGCTAGTCCTCCCGGGACTAGCGGGACCGGGGAGCGGTTTTTT
TRBD1	TRBJ2-2	TRBV29-1	-	CSVITGQGATTGELFF	TGCAGCGTTATAACCGGACAGGGGGCGACCACCGGGGAGCTGTTTTTT
-	TRBJ2-2	TRBV29-1	few	CSAGTHTGELFF	TGCAGCGCCGGGACACACACCGGGGAGCTGTTTTTT
-	TRBJ2-3	TRBV28	-	CASSLSEGGTDTQYF	TGTGCCAGCAGTTTATCGGAGGGGGGGACAGATACGCAGTATTTT
-	TRBJ1-2	TRBV7-9	-	CASSLEPANYGYTF	TGTGCCAGCAGCTTAGAACCAGCTAACTATGGCTACACCTTC
-	TRBJ2-3	TRBV5-5	few	CASSPMVTGSTDTQYF	TGTGCCAGCAGCCCAATGGTCACAGGGAGCACAGATACGCAGTATTTT
-	TRBJ1-1	TRBV28	few	CASSLQGLRAEAFF	TGTGCCAGCAGTTTACAGGGTCTGCGCGCTGAAGCTTTCTTT
-	TRBJ1-2	TRBV11-2	few	CASSLDTGWYGYTF	TGTGCCAGCAGCTTAGATACAGGGTGGTATGGCTACACCTTC
TRBD1	TRBJ1-1	TRBV20-1	-	CSARSLGQGDNTEAFF	TGCAGTGCTAGATCCCTCGGACAGGGAGACAACACTGAAGCTTTCTTT
TRBD2	TRBJ2-5	TRBV27	-	CASSYQTSGTGAQYF	TGTGCCAGCTCCTATCAGACTAGCGGAACAGGGGCCCAGTACTTC
TRBD2	TRBJ2-7	TRBV20-1	-	CSARGTSGRTYEQYF	TGCAGTGCTAGGGGGACTAGCGGGAGGACCTACGAGCAGTACTTC
-	TRBJ2-1	TRBV27	few	CASSLGNSLNEQFF	TGTGCCAGCAGTTTAGGAAACAGCTTGAATGAGCAGTTCTTC
-	TRBJ2-3	TRBV9	-	CASSVEALLITDTQYF	TGTGCCAGCAGCGTAGAGGCCCTCTTGATCACAGATACGCAGTATTTT
-	TRBJ1-2	TRBV5-1	-	CASSSTQEPYGYTF	TGCGCCAGCAGCTCAACACAGGAGCCCTATGGCTACACCTTC
-	TRBJ1-5	TRBV5-6	once	CASSLRGMGVTSGYSNQPQHF	TGTGCCAGCAGCTTGAGGGGGATGGGGGTAACCAGCGGCTATAGCAATCAGCCCCAGCATTTT
-	TRBJ2-3	TRBV12-3/TRBV12-4	-	CASSPLGAGTQYF	TGTGCCAGCAGCCCCTTGGGGGCAGGTACGCAGTATTTT
-	TRBJ2-3	TRBV6-2/TRBV6-3	few	CASSYEQGLGNTDTQYF	TGTGCCAGCAGTTACGAGCAGGGTTTGGGTAACACAGATACGCAGTATTTT
-	TRBJ1-5	TRBV7-8	many	CASSLQGSNQPQHF	TGTGCCAGCAGCTTACAGGGAAGCAATCAGCCCCAGCATTTT
-	TRBJ2-1	TRBV3-1	few	CASSQILAQVNEQFF	TGTGCCAGCAGCCAAATCCTAGCACAGGTCAATGAGCAGTTCTTC
-	TRBJ2-1	TRBV7-9	few	CASSLADNEQFF	TGTGCCAGCAGCTTAGCGGACAATGAGCAGTTCTTC
-	TRBJ2-1	TRBV3-1	few	CASSQDSDEQFF	TGTGCCAGCAGCCAAGATTCCGATGAGCAGTTCTTC
-	TRBJ2-3	TRBV9	-	CASSVRGRTDTQYF	TGTGCCAGCAGCGTACGGGGCCGCACAGATACGCAGTATTTT